These 30 T cell receptor beta chains were sequenced from one sample in a study of T cells in Graves' hyperthyroidism and ophthalmopathy. Amplification of TCR beta CDR3 regions was performed using RNA transcripts as template. HTBI primers were the set used in a first-round RT-PCR of the TCR CDR3. TCRdb re-derived calls from the multiplex PCR reads in MiXCR, one entry per CDR3 protein. The sample contains a few hundred thousand distinct CDR3 sequences, 15% to 18% of which appear only once. Sequencing input: blood. These TCRs come from a woman aged 25 to 39 with Graves' hyperthyroidism.

This clonotype was seen repeatedly, ten times or more. The chain couples TRBV12-3 or TRBV12-4 to TRBJ2-3, with TRBD1 matching over 8 bases. The CDR3 runs to 17 residues. With 2 bases clipped from V and 3 bases from J, the junction kept 10 bases outside the gene matches. Here the CDR3 DNA reads TGTGCCAGCAGTTTATGGAGGAGGACAGGGTGGACAGATACGCAGTATTTT. As protein: CASSLWRRTGWTDTQYF.

This clonotype came up many times. The chain recombines TRBV29-1 with TRBJ1-1; possible D gene TRBD1, 6 bases. With 7 bases removed from V and 4 bases from J, the gap between germline ends came to 16 bases. This CDR3 has 13 amino acids. CDR1 and CDR2 from the germline V gene are SQVTM and ANQGSEA. CDR3 sequence reads: CSARTPGVTEAFF. As DNA, the CDR3 is TGCAGCGCCCGAACCCCAGGGGTCACTGAAGCTTTCTTT.

Many counts were recorded for this clonotype. V usage is TRBV18 and J usage is TRBJ1-2; D is undetermined. CDR3 size: 13 residues. CDR1 is KGHSH, CDR2 LQKENI, per germline. Trimming cost V 3 bases and J 8 bases, with 13 bases left between them. The CDR3 bases are TGTGCCAGCTCACCCTCCCTCGGGAGGGGCTACACCTTC. Protein: CASSPSLGRGYTF.

This clonotype has just a few counts. A read error may explain this, as a much larger clone is one base away. The chain uses TRBV11-1 and TRBJ2-3, with TRBD2 matching over 7 bases. The CDR3 covers 11 residues. Germline V gives CDR1 SGHAT, CDR2 FQDESV (reference sequence). The CDR3 region is CAGSGEDTQYF. As DNA, the CDR3 is TGTGCCGGCAGCGGGGAAGATACGCAGTATTTT.

This chain joins TRBV27 and TRBJ2-7; 7 nucleotides match TRBD1. The V and J ends lost 3 bases and 3 bases, in that order; junction bases with no gene match: 8. CDR1 and CDR2 (germline): MNHEY, SMNVEV (reference sequence). The CDR3 runs 15 residues. The CDR3 here is CASSLAGTAGYEQYF. The DNA of the CDR3 is TGTGCCAGCAGTTTGGCCGGGACAGCAGGCTACGAGCAGTACTTC.

There are a few counts of this clonotype. This chain uses TRBV29-1 with TRBJ2-3; no clear D. Looked up from germline, CDR1 is SQVTM and CDR2 is ANQGSEA. The CDR3 covers 14 residues. Trimming shortened V by 5 bases and J by 1 base, and 13 bases separated the two germline ends. Written as DNA, the CDR3 is TGCAGCGTTAAGAGCTATATTGGCACAGATACGCAGTATTTT. This translates into CSVKSYIGTDTQYF.

There are many counts of this clonotype. CDR3 protein: CASRLWRDANQPQHF. The CDR3 DNA reads TGTGCCAGCAGGCTCTGGAGGGACGCGAATCAGCCCCAGCATTTT. The chain recombines TRBV27 with TRBJ1-5; D is possibly TRBD1 (5 bases). Per germline, CDR1 MNHEY and CDR2 SMNVEV (reference sequence). Trimming left V 6 bases short and J 4 bases short, with 16 bases between. CDR3 size: 15 residues.

This clonotype was recorded many times. The chain carries TRBV7-2 and TRBJ2-3; TRBD2 matches 8 bases. Germline trimming cut 5 bases from V and 0 bases from J; bases unmatched to any gene: 10. The CDR3 is 17 amino acids. CDR1 is SGHTA, CDR2 FQGNSA, per germline. Here the CDR3 reads CASSGLAKTFSTDTQYF. DNA for the CDR3: TGTGCCAGCAGCGGACTAGCCAAAACCTTTAGCACAGATACGCAGTATTTT.

The CDR3 nucleotides are TGTGCCACCAGCAGAGATTTAGAAACTGCAACCTACGAGCAGTACTTC. This codes for CATSRDLETATYEQYF. The chain combines TRBV15 with TRBJ2-7; D call uncertain. V was cut by 0 bases and J by 2 bases, with 14 bases left in between. This CDR3 is 16 amino acids long. Germline CDR1 reads LNHNV; CDR2 reads YYDKDF (reference sequence).

In this sample, this clonotype turned up many times. The CDR3 protein is CASSPPGDFGEQFF. The CDR3 coding sequence is TGTGCCAGCTCACCCCCCGGTGACTTTGGTGAGCAGTTCTTC. The chain is built from TRBV18 and TRBJ2-1; D not certain. Trimming cost V 3 bases and J 9 bases, with 15 bases left between them. This CDR3 contains 14 residues. CDR1 KGHSH and CDR2 LQKENI come from the germline V gene.

The table lists this clonotype with many counts. The chain couples TRBV2 to TRBJ2-7; D not resolved. The CDR3 is 13 residues long. Germline CDR1 is SNHLY and CDR2 is FYNNEI. Trimming left V 3 bases short and J 7 bases short, with 13 bases between. CDR3: CASSDVPVGEQYF. CDR3 nucleotide sequence: TGTGCCAGCAGTGATGTTCCAGTGGGGGAGCAGTACTTC.

This clonotype was counted a few times. The chain employs TRBV12-3 or TRBV12-4 and TRBJ2-2, with TRBD1 matching over 7 bases. V dropped 2 bases and J dropped 7; count of bases not matched to a gene: 13. This CDR3 is built from 17 residues. The CDR3 sequence is CASSLRVRGRGIGELFF. Written as DNA, the CDR3 is TGTGCCAGCAGTTTACGTGTGAGGGGGCGTGGGATCGGGGAGCTGTTTTTT.

This clonotype was detected ten times or more. The CDR3 bases are TGTGCCAGCAGTGAACCCCCGGGACAGGGGGGATCCACTGAAGCTTTCTTT. It translates to CASSEPPGQGGSTEAFF. The chain is built from TRBV2 and TRBJ1-1; 11 nucleotides align to TRBD1. CDR3 length equals 17 residues. Germline trimming cut 2 bases from V and 4 bases from J; bases unmatched to any gene: 9. Germline V CDR1 and CDR2: SNHLY, FYNNEI.

This clonotype was detected ten times or more. The chain recombines TRBV27 with TRBJ2-1; 11 bases align to TRBD2. The CDR3 covers 16 residues. V trimming: 5 bases; J trimming: 5 bases; junction bases outside the gene matches: 8. Germline assignment: CDR1 MNHEY and CDR2 SMNVEV (reference sequence). The CDR3 loop is CASSGLAGRGHNEQFF. In DNA, the CDR3 is TGTGCCAGCAGTGGACTAGCGGGTAGGGGACACAATGAGCAGTTCTTC.

This clonotype was counted ten times or more. This chain links TRBV5-1 with TRBJ2-1; D not resolved. The V end lost 1 base, the J end lost 5 bases, and 22 bases lay between the germline ends. The CDR3 loop spans 18 amino acids. CDR1 and CDR2 from the germline V gene are SGHRS and YFSETQ. Written as DNA, the CDR3 is TGCGCCAGCAGCTTGAACTTCCCCCCCTCTAGGGTCCACAATGAGCAGTTCTTC. Amino acid sequence: CASSLNFPPSRVHNEQFF.

The V gene is TRBV6-5, the J gene TRBJ2-7; no reliable D call. The germline V gene has CDR1 MNHEY and CDR2 SVGAGI. V lost 2 bases to trimming and J lost 1 base, with 9 bases between them. The CDR3 is 14 amino acids. CDR3 bases: TGTGCCAGCAGTTACGCGGCAGCTTCCTACGAGCAGTACTTC. Translating it yields CASSYAAASYEQYF.

This clonotype was found a few times. The chain uses TRBV19 and TRBJ2-1; 9 nucleotides align to TRBD2. Germline-derived CDR1 and CDR2 are LNHDA and SQIVND (reference sequence). V lost 3 bases to trimming and J lost 0 bases; unmatched junction nucleotides: 6. CDR3 length: 17 amino acids. This chain's CDR3 is CASSISSGTSSYNEQFF. The CDR3 region has the DNA TGTGCCAGTAGTATCTCTAGCGGGACGAGCTCCTACAATGAGCAGTTCTTC. The entire variable domain, with the rest obtained from reference TRBV19 and TRBJ2-1, is as follows: DGGITQSPKYLFRKEGQNVTLSCEQNLNHDAMYWYRQDPGQGLRLIYYSQIVNDFQKGDIAEGYSVSREKKESFPLTVTSAQKNPTAFYLCASSISSGTSSYNEQFFGPGTRLTVL.

Note on this clonotype: This may come from a read error, since a much larger clone is one base off. The chain uses TRBV19 and TRBJ2-1; TRBD1 matches 7 bases. Germline V gives CDR1 LNHDA, CDR2 SQIVND (reference sequence). The CDR3 extends over 13 amino acids. The trim removed 10 bases at V and 0 bases at J, leaving 3 bases unmatched. CDR3 DNA sequence: TGTGCCACCGGGACAGACTCCTACAATGAGCAGTTCTTC. This encodes CATGTDSYNEQFF. Together with reference TRBV19 and TRBJ2-1, the CDR3 gives the full variable domain: DGGITQSPKYLFRKEGQNVTLSCEQNLNHDAMYWYRQDPGQGLRLIYYSQIVNDFQKGDIAEGYSVSREKKESFPLTVTSAQKNPTAFYLCATGTDSYNEQFFGPGTRLTVL.

This clonotype was seen at least ten times. The chain links TRBV28 to TRBJ2-3, with TRBD1 matching 8 bases. Germline V gives CDR1 MDHEN, CDR2 SYDVKM. The V gene end was trimmed by 5 bases and the J gene end by 6 bases; junction bases not matched to a gene: 13. There are 16 residues in the CDR3. This CDR3 is CASSARTGWGGDTQYF. The CDR3 DNA reads TGTGCCAGCAGTGCCCGGACAGGGTGGGGAGGTGATACGCAGTATTTT.

This clonotype was seen ten or more times. The V gene is TRBV12-3 or TRBV12-4, the J gene TRBJ2-7; 11 nucleotides align to TRBD2. J was trimmed by 0 bases and V by 5 bases; bases with no gene match: 3. The CDR3 consists of 15 residues. The CDR3 loop is CASSPTSGVSYEQYF. In nucleotides, the CDR3 is TGTGCCAGCAGTCCGACTAGCGGGGTCTCCTACGAGCAGTACTTC.

This clonotype was found many times. This rearrangement joins TRBV30 to TRBJ2-2, with 7 nucleotides matching TRBD1. This CDR3 comprises 15 residues. The J segment lost 4 bases and the V segment lost 0 bases, leaving 5 bases of the junction unmatched. CDR1 and CDR2 from the germline V gene are GTSNPN and SVGIG (reference sequence). CDR3 residues: CAWSVGGGGTGELFF. The CDR3 DNA reads TGTGCCTGGAGTGTAGGGGGCGGTGGCACCGGGGAGCTGTTTTTT.

This clonotype was observed at least ten times. CDR3 in DNA: TGCAGTGCTAGGAAAAGGGGAAGTTACAATGAGCAGTTCTTC. Its protein product is CSARKRGSYNEQFF. J is TRBJ2-1 and V is TRBV20-1; D is perhaps TRBD1 (5 bases). V gave up 3 bases and J gave up 4 bases, with 13 bases separating them. The length of the CDR3 is 14 residues. Per germline, CDR1 DFQATT and CDR2 SNEGSKA (reference sequence).

This clonotype has a count of ten or more. V and J are TRBV2 and TRBJ2-2; TRBD2 matches at 11 bases. Per the germline V gene, CDR1 is SNHLY and CDR2 is FYNNEI. V dropped 8 bases and J dropped 5; count of bases not matched to a gene: 10. The CDR3 runs 16 residues. CDR3 sequence: CASGVSGRAQTGELFF. In nucleotides, the CDR3 is TGTGCCAGCGGTGTTAGCGGGAGGGCCCAAACCGGGGAGCTGTTTTTT. Complete variable domain (other parts from reference TRBV2 and TRBJ2-2): EPEVTQTPSHQVTQMGQEVILRCVPISNHLYFYWYRQILGQKVEFLVSFYNNEISEKSEIFDDQFSVERPDGSNFTLKIRSTKLEDSAMYFCASGVSGRAQTGELFFGEGSRLTVL.

There are a few counts of this clonotype. The chain carries TRBV6-1 and TRBJ1-2; 7 bases are shared with TRBD1. CDR1 is MNHNS, CDR2 SASEGT, per germline. The CDR3 is 15 amino acids. Losses at the gene ends were 6 bases for V and 7 bases for J; bases not matched to a gene: 14. For the CDR3, the DNA is TGTGCCAGCAGACCCACGACAGGGTATGGTGGTGGCTACACCTTC. As protein: CASRPTTGYGGGYTF.

This clonotype occurred many times. This sequence joins TRBV7-9 and TRBJ2-3; D is ambiguous. CDR1 is SEHNR and CDR2 is FQNEAQ in the germline V gene (reference sequence). The CDR3 spans 15 residues. The V end was cut by 1 base, the J end by 2 bases, with 10 bases between. This chain's CDR3 is CASSLVNSPTDTQYF. The CDR3 coding sequence is TGTGCCAGCAGCTTAGTAAATAGCCCCACAGATACGCAGTATTTT.

This clonotype was found many times. This chain uses TRBV27 with TRBJ2-7; 11 bases line up with TRBD1. J gave up 0 bases and V 5 bases, and 3 bases lay outside the gene matches. Germline CDR1 reads MNHEY; CDR2 reads SMNVEV (reference sequence). The CDR3 is made up of 15 amino acids. The CDR3 region has the DNA TGTGCCAGCAGTAGCGGGACAGGGGGCTCCTACGAGCAGTACTTC. It encodes CASSSGTGGSYEQYF.

This clonotype was picked up many times. The V call is TRBV3-1, the J call TRBJ2-5; D uncertain. Trimming stripped 6 bases from V and 4 bases from J, with 6 bases between. The CDR3 length is 11 residues. From germline, CDR1 is LGHDT and CDR2 YNNKEL (reference sequence). DNA for the CDR3: TGTGCCAGCAGGGACCGAGAGACCCAGTACTTC. Residues: CASRDRETQYF.

This clonotype was observed at least ten times. J is TRBJ2-3 and V is TRBV7-2; D not certain. Germline CDR1 SGHTA, CDR2 FQGNSA. Trimming stripped 5 bases from V and 2 bases from J, with 14 bases between. CDR3 size: 15 residues. The CDR3 DNA reads TGTGCCAGCAGCCAAAATTATCGAAACACAGATACGCAGTATTTT. This translates into CASSQNYRNTDTQYF.

This chain uses TRBV27 with TRBJ1-2, with a tentative D call TRBD1 (5 bases). The germline CDR1 and CDR2 sequences are MNHEY and SMNVEV (reference sequence). This CDR3 has 15 amino acids. V lost 5 bases to trimming and J lost 6 bases, with 19 bases between them. The CDR3 bases are TGTGCCAGCAGTCCTTGGGGCACGGGGGAGGATGGCTACACCTTC. This translates into CASSPWGTGEDGYTF.

This clonotype appeared many times. This chain uses TRBV7-6 with TRBJ2-5; 13 nucleotides match TRBD2. CDR1 and CDR2 from the germline V gene are SGHVS and FNYEAQ. With 5 bases clipped from V and 4 bases from J, the junction kept 10 bases outside the gene matches. The CDR3 spans 17 residues. CDR3: CASSPRTSGSVLETQYF. CDR3 DNA sequence: TGTGCCAGCAGCCCTCGGACTAGCGGGAGTGTGTTAGAGACCCAGTACTTC.